This T cell receptor (beta chain) was sequenced in a study of cytomegalovirus exposure and HLA in healthy donors. Study in general: Of the donors genotyped, several hundred in all, about 80% fell in the Caucasian-associated ancestry cluster.

Broader study findings: A missense variant in DCLRE1C was later tied to TCR beta V- and J-gene trimming. Per a later analysis, HLA-associated TCR beta chains showed more clonal expansion than other, equally common TCR beta chains.

PCR used 60 Vbeta primers and 13 Jbeta primers. Authors' methods: Among the unique TCR beta chains that a later analysis counted, about 84 million in all, about 12 million were shared. Assay used: immunoSEQ multiplex PCR; TCRdb lists only in-frame clones, some missing. That table gives V, J and clone size, and the DNA gave D and trimming. The table lists about 77,000 clones, about three quarters of them singletons. A word on this clone: Its antigen is unknown.

The CDR3 extends over 14 amino acids. Trimming stripped 6 bases from V and 6 bases from J, with 14 bases between. Germline V gene data show CDR1 as MNHEY and CDR2 as SMNVEV (reference sequence). The chain carries TRBV27 and TRBJ1-4; D is unresolved. The specimen was PBMCs. This clonotype originated in a man aged 40-50 years in good health and CMV-seronegative. The CDR3 nucleotides read TGTGCCAGCAGAGACTCGGGGAGGGATGAAAAACTGTTTTTT. Amino acids: CASRDSGRDEKLFF. Together with reference TRBV27 and TRBJ1-4, the CDR3 gives the full variable domain: EAQVTQNPRYLITVTGKKLTVTCSQNMNHEYMSWYRQDPGLGLRQIYYSMNVEVTDKGDVPEGYKVSRKEKRNFPLILESPSPNQTSLYFCASRDSGRDEKLFFGSGTQLSVL.